This T cell receptor beta chain was captured in a study of regulatory T cells in long-lasting Graves disease. Time point of the sample: newly diagnosed GD, antithyroid drugs for less than 3 months. TCR sequences were obtained from RNA taken from PBMCs. CDR1 SGDLS and CDR2 YYNGEE come from the germline V gene. Deletions cut 0 bases from V and 6 bases from J, with 5 bases between. This CDR3 is built from 12 residues. This clonotype came up many times. Building of the TCR beta libraries involved iRepertoire HTBI primers and Arm-PCR of CDR3 regions. MiXCR, applied by TCRdb to the multiplex PCR reads, yields one record per CDR3 protein. This sample yields under 400,000 distinct CDR3 sequences, of which around 15% are seen a single time; 25% to 30% belongs to the top ten. This sample also appeared in a second study, on T cells in Graves' hyperthyroidism and ophthalmopathy. This second study says: An initial round of RT-PCR targeting the TCR CDR3 relied on the HTBI primer set. Most clonotypes expanded in thyroid above 0.001 were likewise present in blood.

This chain uses TRBV9 with TRBJ2-3; D is unresolved. This clonotype originated in a man aged 35 to 55 with Graves disease. Sequencing was performed on peripheral blood mononuclear cells (PBMCs), taken at new diagnosis, from a patient treated with antithyroid drugs. CDR3 residues: CASSVVLDTQYF. CDR3 in DNA: TGTGCCAGCAGCGTAGTGCTGGATACGCAGTATTTT. The full variable domain, completed using reference TRBV9 and TRBJ2-3, is DSGVTQTPKHLITATGQRVTLRCSPRSGDLSVYWYQQSLDQGLQFLIQYYNGEERAKGNILERFSAQQFPDLHSELNLSSLELGDSALYFCASSVVLDTQYFGPGTRLTVL.